Listed below are T cell receptor beta chains from one sample, sequenced in a study of blood T cell repertoires in COVID-19. Sequencing was performed with immunoSEQ multiplex PCR; in TCRdb, only in-frame clones are kept and a portion is missing. The table records about 180,000 clones, about 83% of them present only once. The sample consisted of peripheral blood. These receptors all come from a person aged 65 to 79 with COVID-19, enrolled during active disease. Both conserved end residues are part of each CDR3.

J: TRBJ1-2; V: TRBV7-2; length: 13; CDR3: CASSSGTPYGYTF
J: TRBJ2-5; V: TRBV2; length: 14; CDR3: CASSGDRGGETQYF
J: TRBJ1-5; V: TRBV28; length: 15; CDR3: CASRSQQGAYQPQHF
J: TRBJ1-2; V: TRBV24-1; length: 17; CDR3: CATSEGPTGTGIYGYTF
J: TRBJ2-2; V: TRBV6-4; length: 14; CDR3: CASSARTEAGELFF
J: TRBJ2-4; V: TRBV14; length: 16; CDR3: CASSQDQGVAKNIQYF
J: TRBJ2-3; V: TRBV18; length: 16; CDR3: CASSPMGTRYGDTQYF
J: TRBJ1-1; V: TRBV4-2; length: 19; CDR3: CASSQDLGQGQTMNTEAFF
J: TRBJ1-1; V: TRBV7-9; length: 14; CDR3: CASSAGQGNTEAFF
J: TRBJ1-6; V: TRBV28; length: 12; CDR3: CASSFGGSPLHF
J: TRBJ1-1; V: TRBV7-9; length: 14; CDR3: CASSLVGGNTEAFF
J: TRBJ1-3; V: TRBV5-1; length: 16; CDR3: CASSAGDRGSGNTIYF
J: TRBJ2-1; V: TRBV5-5; length: 15; CDR3: CASSLVVGRYNEQFF
J: TRBJ1-5; V: TRBV6-1; length: 14; CDR3: CASSESAAPRSQHF
J: TRBJ2-3; V: TRBV5-1; length: 16; CDR3: CASSPSAAGGGVTQYF
J: TRBJ2-7; V: TRBV4-3; length: 14; CDR3: CASSPGVRSYEQYF
J: TRBJ2-3; V: TRBV14; length: 17; CDR3: CASSPRLAGVGTDTQYF
J: TRBJ1-1; V: TRBV6-5; length: 14; CDR3: CASSLRTVNTEAFF
J: TRBJ2-7; V: TRBV4-1; length: 14; CDR3: CASSQQGPGYEQYF
J: TRBJ1-2; V: TRBV12-3/TRBV12-4; length: 13; CDR3: CASSFVGQGGYTF
J: TRBJ1-3; V: TRBV9; length: 14; CDR3: CASSVAHRGDTIYF
J: TRBJ1-1; V: TRBV28; length: 11; CDR3: CASISYTEAFF
J: TRBJ1-1; V: TRBV18; length: 14; CDR3: CASSRQEGNTEAFF
J: TRBJ2-7; V: TRBV7-2; length: 13; CDR3: CASSLSPRYEQYF
J: TRBJ2-5; V: TRBV6-6; length: 15; CDR3: CASSLSGGTSGTQYF
J: TRBJ2-5; V: TRBV28; length: 16; CDR3: CASSVAGTGPQETQYF
J: TRBJ2-3; V: TRBV4-3; length: 17; CDR3: CASSQAMASLNTDTQYF
J: TRBJ2-1; V: TRBV29-1; length: 14; CDR3: CSVNQGSSYNEQFF
J: TRBJ2-1; V: TRBV5-1; length: 16; CDR3: CASSSFSGGANNEQFF
J: TRBJ1-4; V: TRBV5-1; length: 14; CDR3: CASSEGQPNEKLFF
J: TRBJ1-4; V: TRBV28; length: 15; CDR3: CASSLAGGPNEKLFF
J: TRBJ1-5; V: TRBV15; length: 12; CDR3: CATSRHSEPQHF
J: TRBJ1-4; V: TRBV18; length: 16; CDR3: CASSPTYQGSNEKLFF
J: TRBJ1-2; V: TRBV18; length: 14; CDR3: CASSPGRANYGYTF
J: TRBJ1-4; V: TRBV19; length: 14; CDR3: CASGTATTNEKLFF
J: TRBJ1-1; V: TRBV19; length: 14; CDR3: CASRREASGSYAFF
J: TRBJ1-4; V: TRBV7-2; length: 14; CDR3: CASSLRRGNEKLFF
J: TRBJ2-2; V: TRBV7-7; length: 14; CDR3: CASSAGTDPGELFF
J: TRBJ1-2; V: TRBV4-3; length: 15; CDR3: CASSPGTGSTYGYTF
J: TRBJ2-3; V: TRBV3-1/TRBV3-2; length: 17; CDR3: CASSQERLAGSTDTQYF
J: TRBJ2-2; V: TRBV5-5; length: 17; CDR3: CASSWDSGTANTGELFF
J: TRBJ1-3; V: TRBV2; length: 15; CDR3: CASSEARQEGNTIYF
J: TRBJ1-2; V: TRBV27; length: 14; CDR3: CASSSGTGGFGYTF
J: TRBJ2-7; V: TRBV5-1; length: 15; CDR3: CASSFFSGSSWEQYF
J: TRBJ1-4; V: TRBV5-6; length: 14; CDR3: CASSFEGDNEKLFF
J: TRBJ2-5; V: TRBV7-3; length: 14; CDR3: CASSSSSRGETQYF
J: TRBJ2-5; V: TRBV3-1/TRBV3-2; length: 16; CDR3: CASSLPGAVLQETQYF
J: TRBJ1-6; V: TRBV15; length: 16; CDR3: CATSSTTGIYNSPLHF
J: TRBJ1-2; V: TRBV28; length: 14; CDR3: CASSFYKGAYGYTF
J: TRBJ1-1; V: TRBV19; length: 15; CDR3: CASSISGRTNTEAFF
J: TRBJ1-5; V: TRBV5-4; length: 15; CDR3: CASSVGTGASQPQHF
J: TRBJ2-2; V: TRBV24-1; length: 16; CDR3: CATSDSRDRTPGELFF
J: TRBJ1-2; V: TRBV2; length: 13; CDR3: CASSVTESYGYTF
J: TRBJ2-7; V: TRBV12-3/TRBV12-4; length: 13; CDR3: CASRANRGGEQYF
J: TRBJ2-2; V: TRBV19; length: 14; CDR3: CASSETGGPGELFF
J: TRBJ2-1; V: TRBV5-8; length: 15; CDR3: CASRYSGDSYNEQFF
J: TRBJ2-7; V: TRBV28; length: 14; CDR3: CASVGQGFAYEQYF
J: TRBJ1-2; V: TRBV5-6; length: 14; CDR3: CASSRQGGGYGYTF
J: TRBJ2-5; V: TRBV28; length: 15; CDR3: CASSLAGWGQETQYF